The 18 T cell receptor beta chains listed next were all sequenced from one sample in a study of TIL therapy for anti-PD-1-resistant metastatic lung cancer (dated by TCRdb to the early 2020s). This specimen's time point label, per the study, means: pre-treatment sample, taken before nivolumab and TIL therapy. TCR beta CDR3 regions were amplified from genomic DNA by bias-controlled multiplex PCR with the immunoSEQ v3 hsTCRB kit. TCRdb re-hosts the immuneACCESS table, in-frame sequences only. Its copies lack some clones; in the studies checked, an unresolved V gene accounts for under half of them, and the cause for the rest is not known. The sample contains around 50,000 clones, less than 75% of them found a single time. About 1.8% of the sample is taken by the ten largest. The sample was blood, taken at baseline. Every receptor here comes from a person aged 25 to 79 with non-small cell lung cancer.

The V gene is TRBV9, the J gene TRBJ1-2; 7 nucleotides align to TRBD1. V was pared by 0 bases and J by 4 bases, with 9 bases of the junction left unmatched. The CDR3 totals 16 residues. Germline-derived CDR1 and CDR2 are SGDLS and YYNGEE. CDR3 nucleotides: TGTGCCAGCAGCGTAGCCCCGGGACAGACTGTCTATGGCTACACCTTC. This encodes CASSVAPGQTVYGYTF. The entire variable domain, with the rest obtained from reference TRBV9 and TRBJ1-2, is as follows: DSGVTQTPKHLITATGQRVTLRCSPRSGDLSVYWYQQSLDQGLQFLIQYYNGEERAKGNILERFSAQQFPDLHSELNLSSLELGDSALYFCASSVAPGQTVYGYTFGSGTRLTVV.

J is TRBJ2-6 and V is TRBV4-3; a weak D match, TRBD2 (5 bases). The CDR3 consists of 17 residues. Germline-derived CDR1 and CDR2 are LGHNA and YSLEER. Trimming took off 3 bases at V and 4 bases at J, with 16 bases between the two ends. The CDR3 loop reads CASSQTPAEAGANVLTF. The CDR3 DNA reads TGCGCCAGCAGCCAGACCCCCGCGGAGGCCGGGGCCAACGTCCTGACTTTC.

This clone was observed once. The genes are TRBV28 and TRBJ2-4, with 7 bases aligning to TRBD1. The CDR3 sequence is 13 residues long. The V segment lost 6 bases and the J segment 5 bases; nucleotides outside the gene matches: 4. Germline assignment: CDR1 MDHEN and CDR2 SYDVKM. The CDR3: CASRRTGQNIQYF. The DNA for the CDR3 is TGTGCCAGCAGGAGGACAGGCCAAAACATTCAGTACTTC. Full variable domain (missing parts from reference TRBV28 and TRBJ2-4): DVKVTQSSRYLVKRTGEKVFLECVQDMDHENMFWYRQDPGLGLRLIYFSYDVKMKEKGDIPEGYSVSREKKERFSLILESASTNQTSMYLCASRRTGQNIQYFGAGTRLSVL.

The genes are TRBV6-5 and TRBJ2-5; 9 bases are a match to TRBD1. The J segment lost 5 bases and the V segment lost 2 bases, leaving 6 bases of the junction unmatched. Per the germline V gene, CDR1 is MNHEY and CDR2 is SVGAGI. The CDR3 has 15 residues. CDR3 coding DNA: TGTGCCAGCAGTTACGGGGGACAGGGTGGGGAGACCCAGTACTTC. This sequence encodes CASSYGGQGGETQYF.

DNA for the CDR3: TGTGCCAGCACCACTAAAGCCGGGGAGCTGTTTTTT. Translated: CASTTKAGELFF. V usage is TRBV2 and J usage is TRBJ2-2, with no clear D. V was trimmed by 7 bases and J by 6 bases, leaving 9 bases between them. The CDR3 runs to 12 residues. Per the germline V gene, CDR1 is SNHLY and CDR2 is FYNNEI.

There are a few counts of this clone. The rearrangement links TRBV20-1 to TRBJ2-1, with D uncertain. The CDR3 covers 11 residues. Trimming removed 2 bases at V and 3 bases at J, with 2 bases between. Looked up from germline, CDR1 is DFQATT and CDR2 is SNEGSKA (reference sequence). In DNA, the CDR3 is TGCAGTGCTAGAATCTACAATGAGCAGTTCTTC. As protein: CSARIYNEQFF.

The J gene is TRBJ2-7, the V gene TRBV6-5; no definite D call. This CDR3 is 15 amino acids long. The V and J ends lost 1 base and 5 bases respectively, with 15 bases between them. Germline loops: CDR1 MNHEY, CDR2 SVGAGI. The CDR3 DNA sequence: TGTGCCAGCAGTTACTACGTGGGCCGAGGCAACGAGCAGTACTTC. Translated, it gives CASSYYVGRGNEQYF.

The chain uses TRBV11-2 and TRBJ2-3; no clear D gene. There are 12 residues in the CDR3. The V and J ends lost 1 base and 1 base respectively, with 0 bases between them. Germline-derived CDR1 and CDR2 are SGHAT and FQNNGV. The CDR3 protein is CASSLGTDTQYF. DNA for the CDR3: TGTGCCAGCAGCTTAGGCACAGATACGCAGTATTTT.

The rearrangement joins TRBV5-4 to TRBJ2-7; 8 bases line up with TRBD1. This CDR3 is 12 amino acids long. Germline loops: CDR1 SGHNT, CDR2 YYREEE (reference sequence). V shed 4 bases and J 7 bases; nucleotides not matched to a gene: 4. This chain's CDR3 is CASSRTGQEQYF. The DNA for the CDR3 is TGTGCCAGCAGCCGGACAGGGCAAGAGCAGTACTTC.

The rearrangement uses TRBV7-3 and TRBJ2-1; maybe TRBD1 (5 bases). Germline-derived CDR1 and CDR2 are SGHTA and FQGTGA. The CDR3 is 13 amino acids. Trimming took off 3 bases at V and 6 bases at J, with 9 bases between the two ends. The CDR3 reads CASSFTGGNEQFF. DNA of the CDR3: TGTGCCAGCAGCTTCACAGGTGGCAATGAGCAGTTCTTC.

The rearrangement uses TRBV5-4 and TRBJ2-3, with TRBD2 identical over 12 bases. Germline V CDR1 and CDR2: SGHNT, YYREEE (reference sequence). There are 17 residues in the CDR3. Trimming took 4 bases from V and 2 from J; bases not matched to a gene: 8. DNA of the CDR3: TGTGCCAGCAGCCCCCGAGGACTAGCGGGGCACACAGATACGCAGTATTTT. It encodes CASSPRGLAGHTDTQYF.

This clone has just a few counts. The chain has TRBV6-5 and TRBJ1-1, with no clear D. The ends were cut back, 2 bases at V and 0 bases at J, with 7 bases in the middle. Germline V gene data show CDR1 as MNHEY and CDR2 as SVGAGI. This CDR3 spans 14 amino acids. This CDR3 is CASSYARLNTEAFF. The DNA for the CDR3 is TGTGCCAGCAGTTACGCGAGATTGAACACTGAAGCTTTCTTT.

This clone appeared a few times. The chain couples TRBV7-8 to TRBJ1-2, with D perhaps matching TRBD1 (6 bases). The CDR3 spans 13 residues. Per the germline V gene, CDR1 is SGHVS and CDR2 is FQNEAQ. V shed 5 bases and J shed 4 bases, with 11 bases lying between them. CDR3 sequence: CASSPVDSYGYTF. CDR3 DNA sequence: TGTGCCAGCAGCCCGGTGGACAGCTATGGCTACACCTTC.

The CDR3 here is CASSLDRERGEAGYTF. CDR3 nucleotide sequence: TGTGCCAGCAGCTTGGACAGGGAGCGGGGGGAGGCTGGCTACACCTTC. The chain employs TRBV5-6 and TRBJ1-2; D possibly corresponds to TRBD1 (6 bases). The V gene's germline CDR1 is SGHDT and CDR2 YYEEEE. The CDR3 is 16 residues long. The germline V and J ends were trimmed by 0 bases and 7 bases, with 19 bases remaining between them.

J is TRBJ2-6 and V is TRBV7-8, with D uncertain. Trimming took off 2 bases at V and 4 bases at J, with 9 bases between the two ends. The CDR3 is 15 residues long. Germline V gives CDR1 SGHVS, CDR2 FQNEAQ. CDR3 DNA: TGTGCCAGCAGCTTATCAGATGCCGGGGCCAACGTCCTGACTTTC. Translating it yields CASSLSDAGANVLTF.

The rearrangement uses TRBV6-5 and TRBJ1-2, with TRBD1 identical over 7 bases. The V gene's germline CDR1 is MNHEY and CDR2 SVGAGI. CDR3 size: 15 residues. J gave up 4 bases and V 4 bases, and 9 bases lay outside the gene matches. This CDR3 reads CASSSRQGRFYGYTF. The CDR3, as DNA: TGTGCCAGCAGTTCGAGACAGGGCAGGTTCTATGGCTACACCTTC.

The J gene is TRBJ2-7, the V gene TRBV18, with TRBD1 matching 11 bases. Germline trimming cut 3 bases from V and 3 bases from J; bases unmatched to any gene: 4. The CDR3 runs 15 residues. Germline-derived CDR1 and CDR2 are KGHSH and LQKENI. The CDR3 region is CASSPAGTGGYEQYF. The CDR3 DNA is TGTGCCAGCTCACCGGCCGGGACAGGGGGCTACGAGCAGTACTTC.

This chain uses TRBV5-1 with TRBJ2-3; D might be TRBD1 (7 bases). The V gene's germline CDR1 is SGHRS and CDR2 YFSETQ. The CDR3 runs to 16 residues. Trimming shortened V by 0 bases and J by 0 bases, and 11 bases separated the two germline ends. The CDR3 is CASSLARGTSTDTQYF. The CDR3 coding sequence is TGCGCCAGCAGCTTGGCCAGGGGGACTAGCACAGATACGCAGTATTTT.